Listed here are 15 T cell receptor beta chains from one sample, sequenced in a study of shared clonotypes between healthy human individuals (dated by TCRdb to about 2020). The receptor library was made with the immunoSEQ multiplex PCR assay. TCRdb retrieved this table from immuneACCESS and kept in-frame rearrangements only. Not all clones are present; in checked studies, unresolved V genes account for under half, and no reason is known for the remainder. The sample data list around 1.1 million clones, and around 82% of these were observed just once. 0.55% to 0.7% of the sample lies in the top ten. The specimen sequenced was memory CD4+ T cells from PBMCs. In the paper's terms, the cell subset or site label means: CD45RA-negative fraction. Receptor source: a man between 18 and 35 years old in good health. Some clones in this sample may be carry-over from other donors' samples.

The V and J genes are TRBV5-1 and TRBJ2-7, with 7 nucleotides matching TRBD2. This CDR3 has 15 residues. The V segment lost 4 bases and the J segment 7 bases; nucleotides outside the gene matches: 14. CDR1 is SGHRS, CDR2 YFSETQ, per germline. CDR3 coding DNA: TGCGCCAGCAGCCCGGCGGGGCGGGAGTTGGGAGAGCAGTACTTC. Its protein product is CASSPAGRELGEQYF.

This clone has ten or more counts. This chain uses TRBV7-2 with TRBJ2-2, with D possibly called TRBD1 or TRBD2 (5 bases each). CDR1 is SGHTA, CDR2 FQGNSA, per germline. The V end was cut by 7 bases, the J end by 4 bases, with 19 bases between. The CDR3 consists of 16 residues. The CDR3 sequence is CASTPPGTPGTGELFF. The CDR3 DNA sequence: TGTGCCAGCACCCCCCCGGGGACCCCGGGCACCGGGGAGCTGTTTTTT.

As to this clone: Distinct nucleotide sequences in the sample also encode this CDR3. The chain couples TRBV30 to TRBJ2-7; D remains unclear. Deletions cut 1 base from V and 2 bases from J, with 9 bases between. CDR3 length: 13 amino acids. The germline gives CDR1 GTSNPN, CDR2 SVGIG (reference sequence). CDR3 coding DNA: TGTGCCTGGAGTGGTGGAAGGGCCTACGAGCAGTACTTC. Its translation: CAWSGGRAYEQYF.

The chain recombines TRBV5-4 with TRBJ1-1; weak D call: TRBD1 (5 bases). Trimming left V 4 bases short and J 2 bases short, with 15 bases between. The germline V gene encodes CDR1 SGHNT and CDR2 YYREEE (reference sequence). The CDR3 sequence is 15 residues long. Here the CDR3 DNA reads TGTGCCAGCAGCCCTCCTGGGGCAGGTAACACTGAAGCTTTCTTT. This sequence encodes CASSPPGAGNTEAFF.

V gene TRBV30 combines with J gene TRBJ1-1; D gene uncertain. This CDR3 region has 15 residues. With 0 bases removed from V and 0 bases from J, the gap between germline ends came to 11 bases. Germline loops: CDR1 GTSNPN, CDR2 SVGIG (reference sequence). The CDR3 DNA sequence: TGTGCCTGGAGTGTACTGGGCAGCATGAACACTGAAGCTTTCTTT. Translation: CAWSVLGSMNTEAFF.

This chain uses TRBV10-3 with TRBJ1-5, with D unclear. Germline values: CDR1 ENHRY, CDR2 SYGVKD. V was trimmed by 3 bases and J by 5 bases, leaving 8 bases between them. The CDR3 is made up of 13 amino acids. Here the CDR3 DNA reads TGTGCCATCAGTGACGATCGCGATCAGCCCCAGCATTTT. Protein: CAISDDRDQPQHF.

A single count supports this clone. The chain combines TRBV5-1 with TRBJ2-1; 7 nucleotides agree with TRBD2. The CDR3 covers 14 residues. The germline V gene has CDR1 SGHRS and CDR2 YFSETQ. The trim removed 6 bases at V and 8 bases at J, leaving 11 bases unmatched. CDR3 sequence (DNA): TGCGCCAGCACACGGGAGGTTGGCGGCGATGAGCAGTTCTTC. Translation: CASTREVGGDEQFF.

CDR3 sequence (DNA): TGTGCCAGCAGCGCCTTGGTCGGAAACACCGGGGAGCTGTTTTTT. Translation gives CASSALVGNTGELFF. The chain couples TRBV9 to TRBJ2-2; no clear D. V was pared by 3 bases and J by 2 bases, with 11 bases between. Looked up from germline, CDR1 is SGDLS and CDR2 is YYNGEE. The CDR3 has 15 amino acids. The full variable domain, rest sourced from reference TRBV9 and TRBJ2-2, is DSGVTQTPKHLITATGQRVTLRCSPRSGDLSVYWYQQSLDQGLQFLIQYYNGEERAKGNILERFSAQQFPDLHSELNLSSLELGDSALYFCASSALVGNTGELFFGEGSRLTVL.

The chain uses TRBV5-1 and TRBJ2-1; 7 bases are shared with TRBD2. Trimming at V came to 2 bases and at J to 7 bases, leaving 18 bases not matched to a gene. Germline V lookup: CDR1 SGHRS, CDR2 YFSETQ. The CDR3 contains 18 residues. The CDR3 loop reads CASSLVLKGLGVRNEQFF. In nucleotides, the CDR3 is TGCGCCAGCAGCTTAGTGCTTAAAGGACTAGGGGTTAGGAATGAGCAGTTCTTC.

Details on this clone: Other DNA sequences of this sample code for an identical CDR3. The rearrangement uses TRBV29-1 and TRBJ2-6; D call uncertain. This CDR3 has 13 amino acids. The germline CDR1 and CDR2 sequences are SQVTM and ANQGSEA. The germline V and J ends were trimmed by 3 bases and 1 base, with 4 bases remaining between them. The CDR3 DNA reads TGCAGCGTTGATCCTTCTGGGGCCAACGTCCTGACTTTC. Protein sequence: CSVDPSGANVLTF.

The chain employs TRBV5-1 and TRBJ2-2; 11 nucleotides line up with TRBD2. CDR1 and CDR2 from the germline V gene are SGHRS and YFSETQ. The ends lost 5 bases at V and 5 bases at J; junction bases unmatched: 5. This CDR3 comprises 15 residues. The CDR3 protein is CASRPLAGGTGELFF. CDR3 coding DNA: TGCGCCAGCAGGCCGCTAGCGGGAGGTACCGGGGAGCTGTTTTTT.

This clone has just one count. V and J are TRBV15 and TRBJ1-2; 9 bases fit TRBD1. The CDR3 spans 14 residues. CDR1 is LNHNV and CDR2 is YYDKDF in the germline V gene (reference sequence). J gave up 4 bases and V 6 bases, and 6 bases lay outside the gene matches. CDR3: CATRPTGGIYGYTF. For the CDR3, the DNA is TGTGCCACCAGGCCTACAGGGGGCATCTATGGCTACACCTTC.

This clone was picked up one time. This rearrangement joins TRBV30 to TRBJ2-7, with 8 bases that match TRBD1. From germline, CDR1 is GTSNPN and CDR2 SVGIG (reference sequence). The J segment lost 1 base and the V segment lost 8 bases, leaving 10 bases of the junction unmatched. This CDR3 contains 14 residues. CDR3 DNA: TGTGCCCTCGATGACAGGGGCTTTTCCTACGAGCAGTACTTC. Protein: CALDDRGFSYEQYF.

V is TRBV6-5 and J is TRBJ2-7, with D perhaps assigned TRBD1 or TRBD2 (6 bases each). CDR3 size: 15 residues. Germline V CDR1 and CDR2: MNHEY, SVGAGI. V was clipped by 5 bases and J by 3 bases, with 17 bases between them. Written as DNA, the CDR3 is TGTGCCAGCAGTACCGCCTCGGGGGCGGGCTACGAGCAGTACTTC. Translated: CASSTASGAGYEQYF.

On this clone itself: This CDR3 is also generated by other DNA sequences in the sample. CDR3 in amino acids: CASSDRYNEQFF. The CDR3 DNA reads TGTGCCAGCAGTGATAGATACAATGAGCAGTTCTTC. The chain combines TRBV28 with TRBJ2-1; no reliable D call. CDR3 length equals 12 residues. The germline V and J ends were trimmed by 5 bases and 4 bases, with 6 bases remaining between them. The germline CDR1 and CDR2 sequences are MDHEN and SYDVKM.